Presented here are 23 T cell receptor beta chains from one specimen sequenced in a study of T cell changes during pregnancy in multiple sclerosis. The protocol was immunoSEQ multiplex PCR, while the TCRdb copy is restricted to in-frame clones and leaves out a portion. The sample carries roughly 93,000 clones, 91% recorded once. The sample in question was peripheral blood, obtained in the first trimester of pregnancy. The source is a female donor in good health, enrolled as a control in a pregnancy study.

The rearrangement joins TRBV7-9 to TRBJ2-3; D is perhaps TRBD2 (6 bases). Germline lookup yields CDR1 SEHNR and CDR2 FQNEAQ (reference sequence). This CDR3 has 15 residues. V was cut by 4 bases and J by 1 base, with 12 bases left in between. As DNA, the CDR3 is TGTGCCAGCAGCTCCCTGGAGGGCCGCACAGATACGCAGTATTTT. This translates into CASSSLEGRTDTQYF.

This clone was counted once. The V call is TRBV7-9, the J call TRBJ2-3, with a weak D call TRBD2 (7 bases). CDR3 length: 18 residues. In germline, CDR1 is SEHNR, CDR2 FQNEAQ (reference sequence). Trimming left V 0 bases short and J 5 bases short, with 21 bases between. CDR3 sequence reads: CASSLALAGGAIGDTQYF. The CDR3 nucleotides read TGTGCCAGCAGCTTAGCCCTCGCTGGGGGGGCGATTGGAGATACGCAGTATTTT.

This chain uses TRBV20-1 with TRBJ2-7; the D is unclear. The length of the CDR3 is 11 residues. Trimming shortened V by 4 bases and J by 3 bases, and 7 bases separated the two germline ends. Germline values: CDR1 DFQATT, CDR2 SNEGSKA (reference sequence). The CDR3 spells CSATINYEQYF. CDR3 DNA: TGCAGTGCTACTATAAACTACGAGCAGTACTTC.

Written as DNA, the CDR3 is TGTGCCAGCAGCTTGTTTTGGCAGGGGGCGGACGGCTACACCTTC. The encoded protein is CASSLFWQGADGYTF. This rearrangement joins TRBV5-4 to TRBJ1-2, with 8 nucleotides matching TRBD1. V was pared by 1 base and J by 8 bases, with 10 bases of the junction left unmatched. The V gene's germline CDR1 is SGHNT and CDR2 YYREEE (reference sequence). The CDR3 runs 15 residues.

The V gene is TRBV7-3, the J gene TRBJ2-1; the D gene is possibly TRBD1 (6 bases). The CDR3 has 14 residues. CDR1 SGHTA and CDR2 FQGTGA come from the germline V gene. Trimming removed 5 bases from V and 7 bases from J, with 15 bases in between. The CDR3 here is CASSAGTLWNEQFF. Written as DNA, the CDR3 is TGTGCCAGCAGCGCCGGGACACTCTGGAATGAGCAGTTCTTC.

J is TRBJ2-5 and V is TRBV29-1; 9 bases map to TRBD2. J was trimmed by 5 bases and V by 7 bases; bases with no gene match: 8. The CDR3 has 13 amino acids. The germline gives CDR1 SQVTM, CDR2 ANQGSEA. In DNA, the CDR3 is TGCAGCGCCAGCGGGGGGCCGGGGGAGACCCAGTACTTC. Encoded protein: CSASGGPGETQYF.

The genes are TRBV10-3 and TRBJ2-7, with 9 bases aligning to TRBD2. Looked up from germline, CDR1 is ENHRY and CDR2 is SYGVKD. The CDR3 contains 12 residues. With 11 bases clipped from V and 3 bases from J, the junction kept 5 bases outside the gene matches. The CDR3 DNA reads as TGTGCCGCGCGTAGCGGGGGCTACGAGCAGTACTTC. This codes for CAARSGGYEQYF.

This clone was seen once. The chain employs TRBV6-5 and TRBJ2-3, with 12 bases matching TRBD2. With 5 bases clipped from V and 9 bases from J, the junction kept 9 bases outside the gene matches. Germline assignment: CDR1 MNHEY and CDR2 SVGAGI. This CDR3 comprises 15 residues. This chain's CDR3 is CASSLPSGGAKTQYF. The DNA for the CDR3 is TGTGCCAGCAGTCTGCCTAGCGGGGGGGCCAAGACGCAGTATTTT.

V is TRBV4-1 and J is TRBJ2-3; 7 positions agree with TRBD1. This CDR3 has 16 residues. The germline gives CDR1 MGHRA, CDR2 YSYEKL. V shed 1 base and J 3 bases; nucleotides not matched to a gene: 7. The CDR3 nucleotides read TGCGCCAGCAGCCAAGCCCGAGGGGGCCAAACAGATACGCAGTATTTT. Protein product: CASSQARGGQTDTQYF.

The chain carries TRBV7-8 and TRBJ1-1, with D maybe TRBD1 (5 bases). The CDR3 loop spans 15 amino acids. The V end was cut by 6 bases, the J end by 4 bases, with 18 bases between. Germline CDR1 and CDR2: SGHVS and FQNEAQ. The CDR3 here is CASRRNTGRGTEAFF. The DNA of the CDR3 is TGTGCCAGCAGACGCAATACGGGGAGGGGCACTGAAGCTTTCTTT.

V usage is TRBV7-6 and J usage is TRBJ2-2, with D possibly TRBD2 on 6 matching bases. From germline, CDR1 is SGHVS and CDR2 FNYEAQ. Trimming left V 3 bases short and J 2 bases short, with 10 bases between. The CDR3 runs 15 residues. The DNA of the CDR3 is TGTGCCAGCAGCTTCGGCGGGGACAACACCGGGGAGCTGTTTTTT. The encoded protein is CASSFGGDNTGELFF.

CDR3 amino acids: CASSYVEGSYGYTF. CDR3 in DNA: TGTGCCAGCAGTTACGTTGAGGGCTCCTATGGCTACACCTTC. V gene TRBV6-6 combines with J gene TRBJ1-2, with D unresolved. V lost 2 bases, J lost 4 bases, and 11 bases lay in between. The CDR3 totals 14 residues. Germline lookup yields CDR1 MNHNY and CDR2 SVGAGI (reference sequence).

The rearrangement uses TRBV5-1 and TRBJ2-2; 7 bases fit TRBD2. CDR1 SGHRS and CDR2 YFSETQ come from the germline V gene. The CDR3 runs 15 residues. The V and J ends lost 2 bases and 6 bases, in that order; junction bases with no gene match: 7. The CDR3 spells CASSFGLVIAGELFF. The CDR3 coding sequence is TGCGCCAGCAGCTTTGGACTAGTAATAGCCGGGGAGCTGTTTTTT.

The CDR3 sequence: CASSFRTGRDEQYF. The CDR3 nucleotides read TGTGCCAGCAGCTTCCGGACGGGGAGGGACGAGCAGTACTTC. The V gene is TRBV7-9, the J gene TRBJ2-7; 7 nucleotides line up with TRBD2. The germline V gene has CDR1 SEHNR and CDR2 FQNEAQ (reference sequence). This CDR3 spans 14 amino acids. With V trimmed by 3 bases and J by 5 bases, 7 bases remained unmatched. The full variable domain, in which reference TRBV7-9 and TRBJ2-7 provide the parts outside the CDR3, is DTGVSQNPRHKITKRGQNVTFRCDPISEHNRLYWYRQTLGQGPEFLTYFQNEAQLEKSRLLSDRFSAERPKGSFSTLEIQRTEQGDSAMYLCASSFRTGRDEQYFGPGTRLTVT.

This sequence joins TRBV7-9 and TRBJ1-2; maybe TRBD1 (6 bases). This CDR3 is 15 amino acids long. V gave up 4 bases and J gave up 8 bases, with 20 bases separating them. Germline V CDR1 and CDR2: SEHNR, FQNEAQ (reference sequence). DNA for the CDR3: TGTGCCAGCAGCTCCCAACCGACAGGCCCGGGGGGCTACACCTTC. This gives the protein CASSSQPTGPGGYTF.

This clone was seen a single time. The chain has TRBV2 and TRBJ2-5; TRBD2 matches at 11 bases. CDR1 is SNHLY and CDR2 is FYNNEI in the germline V gene. V gave up 7 bases and J gave up 2 bases; unmatched junction bases: 9. This CDR3 region has 16 residues. This CDR3 is CASTPPGLAVQETQYF. The CDR3 region has the DNA TGTGCCAGCACCCCTCCGGGACTAGCGGTTCAAGAGACCCAGTACTTC.

This rearrangement joins TRBV5-4 to TRBJ1-2; no clear D. The CDR3 consists of 16 residues. From germline, CDR1 is SGHNT and CDR2 YYREEE (reference sequence). The V end was cut by 6 bases, the J end by 4 bases, with 22 bases between. CDR3 amino acids: CASTAIKGSGIYGYTF. The CDR3 region has the DNA TGTGCCAGCACCGCAATTAAGGGCAGCGGTATCTATGGCTACACCTTC. Variable domain in full (rest from reference TRBV5-4 and TRBJ1-2): ETGVTQSPTHLIKTRGQQVTLRCSSQSGHNTVSWYQQALGQGPQFIFQYYREEENGRGNFPPRFSGLQFPNYSSELNVNALELDDSALYLCASTAIKGSGIYGYTFGSGTRLTVV.

The chain links TRBV11-2 to TRBJ1-1; D may be TRBD1 (5 bases). V lost 1 base and J 3 bases, leaving 12 bases between the germline ends. The germline CDR1 and CDR2 sequences are SGHAT and FQNNGV. The CDR3 has 15 amino acids. This CDR3 is CASSLAQGFDTEAFF. The CDR3 nucleotides are TGTGCCAGCAGCTTAGCCCAGGGATTCGACACTGAAGCTTTCTTT.

The chain joins TRBV18 to TRBJ1-5; D uncertain. The germline CDR1 and CDR2 sequences are KGHSH and LQKENI. Trimming stripped 5 bases from V and 2 bases from J, with 10 bases between. This CDR3 has 14 residues. In DNA form, the CDR3 reads TGTGCCAGCTCAAAAGAGATAGGCAATCAGCCCCAGCATTTT. It yields the protein CASSKEIGNQPQHF. Based on the CDR3 plus reference TRBV18 and TRBJ1-5, the full variable domain is NAGVMQNPRHLVRRRGQEARLRCSPMKGHSHVYWYRQLPEEGLKFMVYLQKENIIDESGMPKERFSAEFPKEGPSILRIQQVVRGDSAAYFCASSKEIGNQPQHFGDGTRLSIL.

The chain has TRBV19 and TRBJ1-2, with D hard to call. The germline V and J ends were trimmed by 7 bases and 2 bases, with 14 bases remaining between them. Per the germline V gene, CDR1 is LNHDA and CDR2 is SQIVND (reference sequence). CDR3 size: 14 residues. CDR3 DNA: TGTGCCAGTAAAGGTTCGGGTTCAAACTATGGCTACACCTTC. Amino acid sequence: CASKGSGSNYGYTF.

The chain joins TRBV5-5 to TRBJ2-2; 7 nucleotides agree with TRBD1. Looked up from germline, CDR1 is SGHKS and CDR2 is YYEKEE (reference sequence). V was clipped by 0 bases and J by 4 bases; unmatched bases: 3. This CDR3 region has 15 residues. The CDR3 region is CASSLVTGATGELFF. The CDR3 DNA reads as TGTGCCAGCAGCTTGGTAACAGGGGCCACCGGGGAGCTGTTTTTT. Full variable domain (missing parts from reference TRBV5-5 and TRBJ2-2): DAGVTQSPTHLIKTRGQQVTLRCSPISGHKSVSWYQQVLGQGPQFIFQYYEKEERGRGNFPDRFSARQFPNYSSELNVNALLLGDSALYLCASSLVTGATGELFFGEGSRLTVL.

The chain uses TRBV6-5 and TRBJ2-7, with TRBD2 identical over 11 bases. CDR1 is MNHEY, CDR2 SVGAGI, per germline. The CDR3 spans 15 residues. V lost 0 bases, J lost 3 bases, and 1 base stayed unmatched. CDR3 amino acids: CASSYSLAGGYEQYF. The DNA of the CDR3 is TGTGCCAGCAGTTACTCCCTAGCGGGGGGCTACGAGCAGTACTTC.

This clone was counted once. The rearrangement joins TRBV19 to TRBJ1-1; no clear D. Trimming took 7 bases from V and 10 from J, leaving 22 bases between them. Germline-derived CDR1 and CDR2 are LNHDA and SQIVND (reference sequence). This CDR3 is 14 amino acids long. DNA for the CDR3: TGTGCCAGTACCATCCGTTCTTTCGGAGAAGGAGCTTTCTTT. It encodes CASTIRSFGEGAFF.